The rows below give T cell receptor beta chains drawn from one sample of a study of low-dose radiotherapy and immunotherapy resistance in tumors. TCRdb fed the reads into MiXCR, producing one record per CDR3 protein. This sample has tens of thousands of distinct CDR3 sequences; more than 7.5% occur once, and the top ten carry 0.8% to 1.3%. The specimen comprised PBMCs, sampled before treatment. The receptors stem from a male donor with prostate cancer. The CDR3 runs from the conserved cysteine through the conserved F or W. A D gene is named only where the DNA matches it firmly. Some rows mark clone size as missing; the rest say once, few, many or name a class of expanded clone.

>TRBV7-9|TRBJ1-4|NA|many
TGTGCCAGCAGCTTAGGGAGGGCCCCTAGGGAAAAACTGTTTTTT
CASSLGRAPREKLFF
>TRBV30|TRBJ2-3|NA|many
TGTGCCTGGAGTCGGGGGAGTGCAGATACGCAGTATTTT
CAWSRGSADTQYF
>TRBV2|TRBJ2-2|TRBD2|many
TGTGCCTGTCGGACTAGATTGAACACCGGGGAGCTGTTTTTT
CACRTRLNTGELFF
>TRBV6-6|TRBJ1-6|TRBD1|many
TGTGCCAGCCGTCCCCGGGACAGGAATAATTCACCCCTCCACTTT
CASRPRDRNNSPLHF
>TRBV9|TRBJ2-1|TRBD2|many
TGTGCCAGCAGCGTCGAGACTAGCGGGAGGGCCCATGAGCAGTTCTTC
CASSVETSGRAHEQFF
>TRBV29-1|TRBJ2-2|TRBD1|many
TGCAGCGTTGAAGGTACCGGGACAGGGTCCGGGGAGCTGTTTTTT
CSVEGTGTGSGELFF
>TRBV28|TRBJ1-5|TRBD1|many
TGTGCCAGCAGTAGGGGACAGGGGTCACAGCCCCAGCATTTT
CASSRGQGSQPQHF
>TRBV7-9|TRBJ2-7|TRBD2|many
TGTGCCAGCAGCCCCCCGCCTAGAACTAGCGGGAGCTACGAGCAGTACTTC
CASSPPPRTSGSYEQYF
>TRBV28|TRBJ2-7|NA|many
TGTGCCAGCAGTTTAATCCAGCCCGGCGAGCAGTACTTC
CASSLIQPGEQYF
>TRBV28|TRBJ2-3|NA|many
TGTGCCAGCACTACTTGGGGGGGCGCAGATACGCAGTATTTT
CASTTWGGADTQYF
>TRBV11-2|TRBJ2-7|TRBD2|NA
TGTGCCAGCAGCTCCTACCGCTGGACTAGCGGGAACGAGCAGTACTTC
CASSSYRWTSGNEQYF
>TRBV13|TRBJ1-1|TRBD1|NA
TGTGCCAGCAGAAATAGAGACAGGGGGCGAGGACGGTTGGGAAGTGGGACTGAAGCTTTCTTT
CASRNRDRGRGRLGSGTEAFF
>TRBV28|TRBJ2-7|NA|many
TGTGCCAGCAGTCCGGGGGACGGCTACGAGCAGTACTTC
CASSPGDGYEQYF
>TRBV6-1|TRBJ1-2|NA|many
TGTGCCAGCAGTGCCTGGGACCGTGGCTACACCTTC
CASSAWDRGYTF
>TRBV14|TRBJ2-1|NA|few
TGTGCCAGCAGCCAAGTAGCAGGGGCCTACAATGAGCAGTTCTTC
CASSQVAGAYNEQFF
>TRBV20-1|TRBJ2-7|TRBD2|many
TGCAGTGCTAGATCCCTGACTAGCGGGAGGGAATGGTACGAGCAGTACTTC
CSARSLTSGREWYEQYF
>TRBV9|TRBJ2-7|NA|many
TGTGCCAGCAGCGTAGGCGACACTAGCTCCTACGAGCAGTACTTC
CASSVGDTSSYEQYF
>TRBV6-6|TRBJ1-2|TRBD1|many
TGTGCCAGCAGTTCCCCGACAGGGGGCTTTCTTTTC
CASSSPTGGFLF
>TRBV19|TRBJ2-7|NA|many
TGTGCCTGTAGTGCGCAGGGTCTGAGGGGGGAGCAGTACTTC
CACSAQGLRGEQYF
>TRBV29-1|TRBJ1-1|NA|many
TGCAGCGTTGGGGCGTTGAACACTGAAGCTTTCTTT
CSVGALNTEAFF
>TRBV29-1|TRBJ2-3|NA|many
TGCAGCGTTGACAGGGTGCCAGATACGCAGTATTTT
CSVDRVPDTQYF
>TRBV7-6|TRBJ2-2|TRBD2|many
TGTGCCAGCAGCGCAAGCGGGAGTTACACCGGGGAGCTGTTTTTT
CASSASGSYTGELFF
>TRBV30|TRBJ2-2|NA|few
TGTGCCTGGAGTGTAAGGCAGAACACCGGGGAGCTGTTTTTT
CAWSVRQNTGELFF
>TRBV28|TRBJ1-4|TRBD1|many
TGTGCCAGCAGTTCGCTCCAGGGGGCTAATGAAAAACTGTTTTTT
CASSSLQGANEKLFF